The present entry profiles one TCR beta chain with its context. Original processing notes: Scientists estimated how many nucleated cells there were by amplifying reference gene primers. Sequencing was performed with immunoSEQ multiplex PCR; in TCRdb, only in-frame clones are kept and a portion is missing. D and trimming were read from the DNA, whereas the V and J calls and clone size are those reported in that table. The sample carries about 280,000 clones, around 82% recorded once. There are 17 residues in the CDR3. Trimming cost V 4 bases and J 5 bases; bases outside gene matches: 13. Germline CDR1 and CDR2: SGHRS and YFSETQ. The data are from a study of blood T cell repertoires in COVID-19.

The sequence came from a woman aged 50 to 60 who had recovered from COVID-19. Sequenced sample: peripheral blood. V usage is TRBV5-1 and J usage is TRBJ2-3; 10 bases are shared with TRBD2. CDR3: CASSPRWSGGALDTQYF. CDR3 coding DNA: TGCGCCAGCAGCCCACGGTGGAGCGGGGGGGCTCTAGATACGCAGTATTTT.